This paragraph reports one TCR beta chain. The antigen remains unidentified. The repertoire was sequenced with immunoSEQ multiplex PCR; TCRdb's copy has only in-frame clones and lacks some. The table lists about 84,000 clones, around 93% of them singletons, with 0.35% in the top ten. These data come from a study of graft-versus-host responses after intestinal transplantation. Study in general: All recipients were transplanted with multivisceral, liver-intestinal, or isolated intestinal grafts. Induction with anti-thymocyte globulin, then tacrolimus and steroids for roughly 3 years, was given to all recipients. Findings of the study overall: Researchers found peak circulating GvH clone levels linked to early post-transplant HvG declines.

V gave up 5 bases and J gave up 2 bases; unmatched junction bases: 6. CDR3 size: 15 residues. Germline V CDR1 and CDR2: MNHNS, SASEGT. The chain couples TRBV6-1 to TRBJ2-5, with TRBD2 matching over 9 bases. The receptor comes from a human donor who was the organ donor for an intestinal transplant. The material was unstimulated CD4+ T cells sorted from spleen or lymph node cells, obtained before transplant. CDR3: CASSLDSGGQETQYF. The CDR3 DNA reads as TGTGCCAGCAGTTTAGATAGCGGGGGTCAAGAGACCCAGTACTTC.